A selection of T cell receptor beta chains follows, all from one sample in a study of post-analysis software for immune sequencing data. TCRdb recomputed calls from the PCR reads with MiXCR, one row per CDR3 protein. The data contain about 540,000 distinct CDR3 sequences, 34% of them singletons. Sequencing used blood. The receptors originated from a girl aged 2-17 years with multiple sclerosis. Both conserved end residues are part of each CDR3. A D gene is named only where the DNA matches it firmly. Not every row has a clone size; where given, it reads once, few, many or a size class.

>TRBV7-2|many|TRBJ2-3|-
TGTGCCAGCAGCCCCCGCGACTTAACCACAGATACGCAGTATTTT
CASSPRDLTTDTQYF
>TRBV5-1|-|TRBJ1-2|-
TGCGCCAGCAGCTTGGATGGGTCCCCAAACTATGGCTACACCTTC
CASSLDGSPNYGYTF
>TRBV6-6|few|TRBJ1-2|-
TGTGCCAGCAGCCTGGGTCGGCGGGGGTCCGGCTATGGCTACACCTTC
CASSLGRRGSGYGYTF
>TRBV12-3/TRBV12-4|-|TRBJ2-5|-
TGTGCCAGCAGTTTCGCGGCAGTAGAGACCCAGTACTTC
CASSFAAVETQYF
>TRBV7-9|-|TRBJ2-5|-
TGTGCCAGCAGCTTAAGGGACCCGCAGTACTTC
CASSLRDPQYF
>TRBV5-1|-|TRBJ2-3|-
TGCGCCAGCCGATATTCTGAGGGGGGGACTGATACGCAGTATTTT
CASRYSEGGTDTQYF
>TRBV20-1|few|TRBJ2-1|-
TGCAGTGCAAGGATGGGCTTTGTTAATGAGCAGTTCTTC
CSARMGFVNEQFF
>TRBV11-3|-|TRBJ2-1|-
TGTGCCAGCAGCTCCTGGACCCGCAATGAGCAGTTCTTC
CASSSWTRNEQFF
>TRBV11-2|few|TRBJ1-2|-
TGTGCCAGCAGCTTATCCCCGATTACAGGGATCTATGGCTACACCTTC
CASSLSPITGIYGYTF
>TRBV21-1|-|TRBJ2-1|-
TGTGCCAGCTCGGGGCTAACACGGCGGGGGGGCTCCTACAATGAGCAGTTCTTC
CASSGLTRRGGSYNEQFF
>TRBV12-3/TRBV12-4|-|TRBJ2-6|TRBD1
TGTGCCAGCAGGTGGACAGGACGTGGGGCCAACGTCCTGACTTTC
CASRWTGRGANVLTF
>TRBV3-1|few|TRBJ2-5|-
TGTGCCAGCAGCCTTAGCAGCCTCGGAGAGACCCAGTACTTC
CASSLSSLGETQYF
>TRBV18|-|TRBJ2-3|-
TGTGCCAGCTCACCTATGGACAGACCGGGCACAGATACGCAGTATTTT
CASSPMDRPGTDTQYF
>TRBV11-2|-|TRBJ2-7|TRBD2
TGTGCCAGCAGCCTAGAGGCAGCGGGGAATTACGAGCAGTACTTC
CASSLEAAGNYEQYF
>TRBV5-1|few|TRBJ2-1|TRBD2
TGCGCCAGCAGCTTGTCGCTAGCGGACCCCTCCTACAATGAGCAGTTCTTC
CASSLSLADPSYNEQFF
>TRBV27|-|TRBJ1-1|-
TGTGCCAGCAGTTCCCGGGACAACTCTGAAGCTTTCTTT
CASSSRDNSEAFF
>TRBV5-6|-|TRBJ2-4|-
TGTGCCAGCAGCAAACTAGCCCTTTTAGGAAACATTCAGTACTTC
CASSKLALLGNIQYF
>TRBV6-5|-|TRBJ1-1|TRBD1
TGTGCCAGCACCATCGGGACAGCTAACACTGAAGCTTTCTTT
CASTIGTANTEAFF
>TRBV9|-|TRBJ2-7|-
TGTGCCAGCAGCGTAGCCCCAGACCCCCGCTCCTACGAGCAGTACTTC
CASSVAPDPRSYEQYF
>TRBV20-1|-|TRBJ2-1|-
TGCAGTGCTACGAAGGTCCGGGGTGAGCAGTTCTTC
CSATKVRGEQFF
>TRBV20-1|-|TRBJ1-1|TRBD1
TGCAGTGCCGACAGGGCGGTAGGTGAAGCTTTCTTT
CSADRAVGEAFF
>TRBV2|few|TRBJ2-3|TRBD2
TGTGCCAGCAGTTGGCCGGGACTAGCGACTAATACGCAGTATTTT
CASSWPGLATNTQYF
>TRBV5-6|many|TRBJ2-1|TRBD1
TGTGCCAGCGGTGAATCGACAGGGGTGACGTTCTTC
CASGESTGVTFF
>TRBV2|-|TRBJ2-3|TRBD2
TGTGCCAGCAGCGATCCGTTGCCTAGCGGGACAGATACGCAGTATTTT
CASSDPLPSGTDTQYF
>TRBV9|many|TRBJ2-1|-
TGTGCCAGCAGAGAGGTGAGCTCCTACAATGAGCAGTTCTTC
CASREVSSYNEQFF
>TRBV4-2|-|TRBJ1-5|-
TGTACCAGCAGCCAAGATCCAGTCCGGGCAGGCTTTGAACAGCCCCAGCATTTT
CTSSQDPVRAGFEQPQHF
>TRBV7-2|-|TRBJ2-5|TRBD2
TGTGCCAGCAGCCCCGGGCGGCTAGCGGGGGGAATGAACAGACAAGAGACCCAGTACTTC
CASSPGRLAGGMNRQETQYF
>TRBV5-1|once|TRBJ1-1|-
TGCGCCAGCAGCTTGGCCTCGAGGGCACTCGCCTTGAACACTGAAGCTTTCTTT
CASSLASRALALNTEAFF